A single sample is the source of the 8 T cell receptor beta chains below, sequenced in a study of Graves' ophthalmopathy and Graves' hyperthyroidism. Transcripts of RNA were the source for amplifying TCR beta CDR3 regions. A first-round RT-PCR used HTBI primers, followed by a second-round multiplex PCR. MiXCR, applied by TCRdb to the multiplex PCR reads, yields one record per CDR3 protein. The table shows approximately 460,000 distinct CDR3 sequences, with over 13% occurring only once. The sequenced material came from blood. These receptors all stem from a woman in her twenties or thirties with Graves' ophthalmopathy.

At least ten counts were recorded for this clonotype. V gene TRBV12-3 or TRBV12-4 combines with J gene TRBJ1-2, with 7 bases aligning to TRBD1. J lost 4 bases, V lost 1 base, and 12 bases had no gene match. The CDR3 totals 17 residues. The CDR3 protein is CASSLGQGGLKIYGYTF. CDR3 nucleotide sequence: TGTGCCAGCAGTTTAGGGCAGGGGGGTCTCAAGATCTATGGCTACACCTTC.

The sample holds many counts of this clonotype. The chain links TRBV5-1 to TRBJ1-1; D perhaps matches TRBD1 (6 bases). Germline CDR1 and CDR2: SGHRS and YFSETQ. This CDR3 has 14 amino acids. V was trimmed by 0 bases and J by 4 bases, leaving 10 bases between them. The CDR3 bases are TGCGCCAGCAGCTTGGACACAGGGCGCACTGAAGCTTTCTTT. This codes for CASSLDTGRTEAFF.

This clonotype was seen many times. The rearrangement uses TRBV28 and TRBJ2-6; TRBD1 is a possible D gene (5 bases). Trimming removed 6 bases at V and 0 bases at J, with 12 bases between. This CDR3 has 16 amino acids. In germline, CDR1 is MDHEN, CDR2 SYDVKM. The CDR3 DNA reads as TGTGCCAGCAGAGCCCGACAGATCTCTGGGGCCAACGTCCTGACTTTC. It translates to CASRARQISGANVLTF.

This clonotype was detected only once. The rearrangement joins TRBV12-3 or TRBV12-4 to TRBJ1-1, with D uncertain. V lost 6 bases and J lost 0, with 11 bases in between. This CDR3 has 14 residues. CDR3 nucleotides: TGTGCCAGCAGATCGCCGGGTATGAACACTGAAGCTTTCTTT. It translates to CASRSPGMNTEAFF.

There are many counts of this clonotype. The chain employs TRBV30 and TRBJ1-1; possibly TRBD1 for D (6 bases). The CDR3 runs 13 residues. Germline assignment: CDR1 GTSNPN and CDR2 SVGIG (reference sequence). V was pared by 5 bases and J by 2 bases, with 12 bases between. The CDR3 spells CAWGQTENTEAFF. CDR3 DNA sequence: TGTGCCTGGGGACAGACAGAAAACACTGAAGCTTTCTTT.

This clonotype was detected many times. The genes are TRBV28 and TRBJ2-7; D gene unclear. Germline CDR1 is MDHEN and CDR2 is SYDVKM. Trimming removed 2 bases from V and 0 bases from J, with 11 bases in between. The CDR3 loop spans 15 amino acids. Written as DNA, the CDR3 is TGTGCCAGCAGTTTAGGTGCGGTGAGCTCCTACGAGCAGTACTTC. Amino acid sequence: CASSLGAVSSYEQYF.

This CDR3 reads CATAPGGWISNQPQHF. The CDR3 DNA sequence: TGTGCCACAGCTCCCGGGGGGTGGATTAGCAATCAGCCCCAGCATTTT. The rearrangement uses TRBV28 and TRBJ1-5; possible D gene TRBD1, 5 bases. Germline V gene sequence: CDR1 MDHEN, CDR2 SYDVKM. The ends were cut back, 10 bases at V and 0 bases at J, with 19 bases in the middle. The CDR3 is made up of 16 amino acids.

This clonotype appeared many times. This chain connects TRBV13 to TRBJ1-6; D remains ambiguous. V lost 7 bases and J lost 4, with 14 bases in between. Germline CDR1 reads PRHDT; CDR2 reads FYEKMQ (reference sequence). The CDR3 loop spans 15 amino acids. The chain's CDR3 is CASTLNPGYNSPLHF. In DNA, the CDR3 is TGTGCCAGCACCCTAAACCCGGGGTATAATTCACCCCTCCACTTT.